These 31 T cell receptor beta chains came from one sample sequenced in a study of T cell clonotyping in hematopoietic cell transplantation. The time point denotes: recipient sample about 28 days before transplant, after cytoreduction. Using immunoSEQ multiplex PCR, the repertoire was profiled, and TCRdb retains in-frame clones only, with some absent. This table has approximately 30,000 clones, roughly 84% appearing once. The sequencing here drew on peripheral blood mononuclear cells, taken before stem cell transplant. The source is a middle-aged man with acute myeloid leukemia. Some clones in this sample may be carry-over from other donors' samples.

The chain combines TRBV15 with TRBJ2-7, with D perhaps matching TRBD2 (6 bases). The CDR3 has 16 residues. Per the germline V gene, CDR1 is LNHNV and CDR2 is YYDKDF (reference sequence). Trimming removed 2 bases at V and 0 bases at J, with 14 bases between. In DNA, the CDR3 is TGTGCCACCAGCAGAACCCGGCGGGATTCCTCCTACGAGCAGTACTTC. It yields the protein CATSRTRRDSSYEQYF.

This chain uses TRBV5-4 with TRBJ2-7; perhaps TRBD1 as D (5 bases). Per germline, CDR1 SGHNT and CDR2 YYREEE (reference sequence). Trimming pared 2 bases from V and 4 bases from J, leaving 16 bases between. The CDR3 runs to 15 residues. This CDR3 is CASSFELSRVYEQYF. The DNA of the CDR3 is TGTGCCAGCAGCTTCGAATTAAGCAGGGTTTACGAGCAGTACTTC.

The chain links TRBV7-9 to TRBJ2-2, with D perhaps matching TRBD2 (6 bases). The germline gives CDR1 SEHNR, CDR2 FQNEAQ (reference sequence). CDR3 length: 16 residues. The ends were cut back, 3 bases at V and 1 base at J, with 12 bases in the middle. The CDR3, as DNA: TGTGCCAGCAGCTTCCAGGGAGGCCGGAACACCGGGGAGCTGTTTTTT. This sequence encodes CASSFQGGRNTGELFF. Full variable domain (remainder filled in from reference TRBV7-9 and TRBJ2-2): DTGVSQNPRHKITKRGQNVTFRCDPISEHNRLYWYRQTLGQGPEFLTYFQNEAQLEKSRLLSDRFSAERPKGSFSTLEIQRTEQGDSAMYLCASSFQGGRNTGELFFGEGSRLTVL.

The chain links TRBV6-1 to TRBJ2-2; D is uncertain. CDR3 size: 14 residues. The V gene's germline CDR1 is MNHNS and CDR2 SASEGT. V was clipped by 8 bases and J by 5 bases, with 15 bases between them. The CDR3 nucleotides read TGTGCCAGCGTGCAGGCAGCTGAGACCGGGGAGCTGTTTTTT. Protein: CASVQAAETGELFF.

This clone was seen more than once but under ten times. The chain recombines TRBV9 with TRBJ2-2, with 8 positions matching TRBD2. The trim removed 2 bases at V and 7 bases at J, leaving 10 bases unmatched. The CDR3 totals 16 residues. The V gene's germline CDR1 is SGDLS and CDR2 YYNGEE. CDR3 loop: CASSVKAGVLGGELFF. The CDR3 nucleotides read TGTGCCAGCAGCGTGAAAGCGGGAGTTTTAGGCGGGGAGCTGTTTTTT.

This clone was recorded once. The chain uses TRBV7-9 and TRBJ1-4, with 8 bases fitting TRBD1. In germline, CDR1 is SEHNR, CDR2 FQNEAQ (reference sequence). The V and J ends lost 4 bases and 0 bases, in that order; junction bases with no gene match: 7. The CDR3 runs to 17 residues. The CDR3 region has the DNA TGTGCCAGCAGCTCTCGGGACAGGCCATCAACTAATGAAAAACTGTTTTTT. Translated, it gives CASSSRDRPSTNEKLFF.

The chain has TRBV29-1 and TRBJ1-1; D is undetermined. Germline V lookup: CDR1 SQVTM, CDR2 ANQGSEA. V lost 1 base and J lost 3, with 6 bases in between. This CDR3 is 12 amino acids long. The DNA of the CDR3 is TGCAGCGTTGAAGCTAGATACACTGAAGCTTTCTTT. Protein product: CSVEARYTEAFF.

The V and J genes are TRBV7-9 and TRBJ2-7, with D possibly called TRBD1 or TRBD2 (5 bases each). V lost 5 bases and J 0 bases, leaving 14 bases between the germline ends. The CDR3 runs to 15 residues. Germline lookup yields CDR1 SEHNR and CDR2 FQNEAQ (reference sequence). Here the CDR3 reads CASSDRDRGSYEQYF. The CDR3 bases are TGTGCCAGCAGCGACCGGGACCGTGGCTCCTACGAGCAGTACTTC.

The gene calls are TRBV30 and TRBJ1-5; TRBD1 matches 7 bases. Germline assignment: CDR1 GTSNPN and CDR2 SVGIG (reference sequence). V was pared by 3 bases and J by 3 bases, with 5 bases of the junction left unmatched. The length of the CDR3 is 14 residues. The CDR3 here is CAWRLTGTNQPQHF. The CDR3 DNA follows: TGTGCCTGGAGGCTGACAGGGACCAATCAGCCCCAGCATTTT.

The chain combines TRBV20-1 with TRBJ2-1; D call uncertain. The V gene lost 4 bases and the J gene lost 8 bases, with 9 bases spanning the gap. Germline-derived CDR1 and CDR2 are DFQATT and SNEGSKA (reference sequence). This CDR3 is built from 11 residues. The CDR3 is CSAIGGYEQFF. The CDR3 DNA is TGCAGTGCTATCGGTGGGTATGAGCAGTTCTTC.

The gene calls are TRBV5-8 and TRBJ2-2; D gene unclear. Germline CDR1 reads SGHTS; CDR2 reads YDEGEE. This CDR3 contains 13 residues. Deletions cut 2 bases from V and 6 bases from J, with 8 bases between. The CDR3 DNA is TGTGCCAGCAGCTTTCAGGTCGCCGGGGAGCTGTTTTTT. It translates to CASSFQVAGELFF.

The rearrangement uses TRBV6-5 and TRBJ2-2; D is unresolved. V was trimmed by 4 bases and J by 9 bases, leaving 9 bases between them. The length of the CDR3 is 12 residues. Germline V gene sequence: CDR1 MNHEY, CDR2 SVGAGI. This CDR3 is CASSLSSRELFF. CDR3 DNA: TGTGCCAGCAGTTTGAGCTCCCGGGAGCTGTTTTTT.

In its sample, this clone was seen a few times. The chain joins TRBV2 to TRBJ2-5, with TRBD2 matching over 10 bases. With V trimmed by 4 bases and J by 1 base, 3 bases remained unmatched. This CDR3 contains 15 residues. Germline CDR1 and CDR2: SNHLY and FYNNEI. The CDR3, as DNA: TGTGCCAGCAGTGGGGTAGCGGGGGGCCAAGAGACCCAGTACTTC. Protein sequence: CASSGVAGGQETQYF.

The chain couples TRBV5-6 to TRBJ2-2; the D is unclear. The CDR3 length is 14 residues. V was shortened by 0 bases and J by 1 base, with 4 bases between the two germline ends. The germline V gene has CDR1 SGHDT and CDR2 YYEEEE. This chain's CDR3 is CASSLAQNTGELFF. CDR3 sequence (DNA): TGTGCCAGCAGCTTGGCGCAGAACACCGGGGAGCTGTTTTTT.

This sequence joins TRBV4-2 and TRBJ1-1; D uncertain. In germline, CDR1 is LGHNA, CDR2 YNFKEQ. This CDR3 has 15 residues. Trimming stripped 0 bases from V and 2 bases from J, with 10 bases between. In nucleotides, the CDR3 is TGTGCCAGCAGCCAAGATCCATCGGACAACACTGAAGCTTTCTTT. It yields the protein CASSQDPSDNTEAFF.

The CDR3 DNA reads as TGTGCCATCAGCGGGACGGGCACCTCTGGAAACACCATATATTTT. This sequence encodes CAISGTGTSGNTIYF. The chain employs TRBV10-3 and TRBJ1-3; maybe TRBD1 (5 bases). This CDR3 comprises 15 residues. CDR1 is ENHRY and CDR2 is SYGVKD in the germline V gene. Deletions cut 6 bases from V and 0 bases from J, with 12 bases between.

V gene TRBV5-6 combines with J gene TRBJ1-2, with 9 positions matching TRBD1. The junction had 5 bases not matched to a gene; V was cut back by 2 bases and J by 3 bases. Germline CDR1 and CDR2: SGHDT and YYEEEE. CDR3 length: 15 residues. This chain's CDR3 is CASSLHRGRDYGYTF. CDR3 nucleotide sequence: TGTGCCAGCAGCTTACACAGGGGGCGTGACTATGGCTACACCTTC. The variable domain in full, completed from reference TRBV5-6 and TRBJ1-2, reads DAGVTQSPTHLIKTRGQQVTLRCSPKSGHDTVSWYQQALGQGPQFIFQYYEEEERQRGNFPDRFSGHQFPNYSSELNVNALLLGDSALYLCASSLHRGRDYGYTFGSGTRLTVV.

The chain recombines TRBV10-1 with TRBJ2-1; 8 bases map to TRBD2. This CDR3 spans 12 amino acids. V lost 8 bases and J lost 9; bases outside the gene matches: 6. Germline V gene sequence: CDR1 WNHNN, CDR2 SYGVQD (reference sequence). The CDR3 sequence: CASGSGEGEQFF. The DNA of the CDR3 is TGCGCCAGCGGTAGCGGGGAGGGTGAGCAGTTCTTC.

This clone was seen a handful of times. The chain employs TRBV7-2 and TRBJ2-7, with D hard to call. V was pared by 1 base and J by 5 bases, with 3 bases between. Germline V CDR1 and CDR2: SGHTA, FQGNSA. This CDR3 has 11 residues. In DNA, the CDR3 is TGTGCCAGCAGCTTAGACCACGAGCAGTACTTC. Amino acids: CASSLDHEQYF. The entire variable domain, with the rest obtained from reference TRBV7-2 and TRBJ2-7, is as follows: GAGVSQSPSNKVTEKGKDVELRCDPISGHTALYWYRQSLGQGLEFLIYFQGNSAPDKSGLPSDRFSAERTGGSVSTLTIQRTQQEDSAVYLCASSLDHEQYFGPGTRLTVT.

The chain joins TRBV15 to TRBJ1-3, with D maybe TRBD1 (5 bases). The CDR3 has 15 amino acids. V was pared by 5 bases and J by 0 bases, with 11 bases between. Germline CDR1 and CDR2: LNHNV and YYDKDF (reference sequence). The CDR3 reads CATSEGLVSGNTIYF. Here the CDR3 DNA reads TGTGCCACCAGCGAGGGACTGGTCTCTGGAAACACCATATATTTT.

This clone was seen more than once but under ten times. The chain combines TRBV10-3 with TRBJ2-7, with 8 positions matching TRBD1. The junction had 8 bases not matched to a gene; V was cut back by 4 bases and J by 3 bases. Germline values: CDR1 ENHRY, CDR2 SYGVKD. The length of the CDR3 is 15 residues. The CDR3, as DNA: TGTGCCATCAGTGGAGGACAGGGTAAAAACTACGAGCAGTACTTC. It yields the protein CAISGGQGKNYEQYF.

The sample holds a few counts of this clone. The chain employs TRBV6-5 and TRBJ1-2, with 9 bases aligning to TRBD1. Germline V CDR1 and CDR2: MNHEY, SVGAGI. Losses at the gene ends were 5 bases for V and 7 bases for J; bases not matched to a gene: 5. The CDR3 consists of 13 residues. The CDR3: CASSGQGSGGYTF. Here the CDR3 DNA reads TGTGCCAGCAGTGGACAGGGGAGTGGTGGCTACACCTTC.

This chain links TRBV10-3 with TRBJ1-5; 9 bases match TRBD1. The CDR3 sequence is 16 residues long. The germline CDR1 and CDR2 sequences are ENHRY and SYGVKD. Losses at the gene ends were 2 bases for V and 7 bases for J; bases not matched to a gene: 9. CDR3 sequence reads: CAISENGGQGGQPQHF. CDR3 DNA sequence: TGTGCCATCAGTGAGAACGGGGGACAGGGTGGACAGCCCCAGCATTTT.

The gene calls are TRBV4-1 and TRBJ1-2, with no clear D. V lost 0 bases and J lost 3, with 14 bases in between. Germline assignment: CDR1 MGHRA and CDR2 YSYEKL. This CDR3 contains 16 residues. CDR3 DNA: TGCGCCAGCAGCCAAGATCGAGGAGGGTGGGACTATGGCTACACCTTC. Its protein is CASSQDRGGWDYGYTF.

This sequence joins TRBV2 and TRBJ2-2; a weak D match, TRBD2 (6 bases). Germline assignment: CDR1 SNHLY and CDR2 FYNNEI. Trimming pared 4 bases from V and 5 bases from J, leaving 11 bases between. The CDR3 is made up of 14 amino acids. CDR3 in DNA: TGTGCCAGCAGTGTGAGTGGGAGGACCGGGGAGCTGTTTTTT. It yields the protein CASSVSGRTGELFF.

V gene TRBV10-3 combines with J gene TRBJ1-2, with D perhaps matching TRBD1 (5 bases). Trimming removed 2 bases at V and 7 bases at J, with 11 bases between. The CDR3 totals 13 residues. Germline V gene sequence: CDR1 ENHRY, CDR2 SYGVKD. In nucleotides, the CDR3 is TGTGCCATCAGTGAGAAGGGGACTACTGGCTACACCTTC. It specifies CAISEKGTTGYTF.

The rearrangement uses TRBV29-1 and TRBJ2-3; D may be TRBD1 or TRBD2 (6 bases each). The CDR3 length is 16 residues. CDR1 is SQVTM and CDR2 is ANQGSEA in the germline V gene. V dropped 4 bases and J dropped 0 bases, with 17 bases sitting between them. CDR3 loop: CSVVEFGGPSTDTQYF. CDR3 nucleotides: TGCAGCGTTGTTGAGTTTGGGGGGCCGAGCACAGATACGCAGTATTTT.

The rearrangement joins TRBV27 to TRBJ2-1; 10 bases align to TRBD1. V shed 5 bases and J 4 bases; nucleotides not matched to a gene: 8. The CDR3 runs 16 residues. The germline gives CDR1 MNHEY, CDR2 SMNVEV (reference sequence). DNA of the CDR3: TGTGCCAGCAGTCCACGACAGGGGGCGCCTTACAATGAGCAGTTCTTC. Amino acids: CASSPRQGAPYNEQFF.

The V gene is TRBV29-1, the J gene TRBJ1-1, with D perhaps matching TRBD1 (5 bases). The CDR3 extends over 12 amino acids. Per germline, CDR1 SQVTM and CDR2 ANQGSEA. The ends were cut back, 3 bases at V and 8 bases at J, with 13 bases in the middle. The DNA for the CDR3 is TGCAGCGTTGACATCGGGGGACCCGAAGCTTTCTTT. The encoded protein is CSVDIGGPEAFF.

The V gene is TRBV6-1, the J gene TRBJ1-1; D is ambiguous. Germline-derived CDR1 and CDR2 are MNHNS and SASEGT. V lost 3 bases and J lost 4, with 6 bases in between. The CDR3 extends over 12 amino acids. The chain's CDR3 is CASSETLTEAFF. CDR3 DNA: TGTGCCAGCAGTGAGACTCTCACTGAAGCTTTCTTT.

This chain joins TRBV19 and TRBJ2-7; 10 nucleotides line up with TRBD1. The junction had 4 bases not matched to a gene; V was cut back by 3 bases and J by 2 bases. CDR3 size: 15 residues. Germline CDR1 LNHDA, CDR2 SQIVND (reference sequence). The CDR3 nucleotides are TGTGCCAGTAGTATTGGGACAGGGGATCCCTACGAGCAGTACTTC. Translation gives CASSIGTGDPYEQYF.